These 23 T cell receptor beta chains originate from one sample sequenced in a study of blood T cell repertoires in COVID-19. The protocol was immunoSEQ multiplex PCR, while the TCRdb copy is restricted to in-frame clones and leaves out a portion. Found here are fewer than 200,000 clones, approximately 80% of them singletons; the top ten hold around 12%. The sequencing sample was made of PBMCs or T cells enriched from blood (not recorded which). Receptors originate from a man aged 50-59 years who had recovered from COVID-19.

The V and J genes are TRBV18 and TRBJ1-1; D possibly corresponds to TRBD1 (6 bases). The germline CDR1 and CDR2 sequences are KGHSH and LQKENI. This CDR3 is built from 14 residues. V was trimmed by 11 bases and J by 6 bases, leaving 22 bases between them. As DNA, the CDR3 is TGTGCCGCAGCCAGGGGAGGGCAGGAGGCTGAAGCTTTCTTT. It specifies CAAARGGQEAEAFF.

The J gene is TRBJ1-1, the V gene TRBV7-6; no firm D call. The CDR3 is made up of 13 amino acids. V was trimmed by 5 bases and J by 1 base, leaving 8 bases between them. Looked up from germline, CDR1 is SGHVS and CDR2 is FNYEAQ. CDR3 protein: CASSDGGNTEAFF. CDR3 coding DNA: TGTGCCAGCAGCGATGGAGGGAACACTGAAGCTTTCTTT.

The rearrangement links TRBV28 to TRBJ1-5; D is possibly TRBD1 (5 bases). In germline, CDR1 is MDHEN, CDR2 SYDVKM. This CDR3 has 15 amino acids. V dropped 3 bases and J dropped 0 bases, with 9 bases sitting between them. The DNA of the CDR3 is TGTGCCAGCAGTTTCACAGGAAATAGCAATCAGCCCCAGCATTTT. As protein: CASSFTGNSNQPQHF.

The J gene is TRBJ1-6, the V gene TRBV27, with D maybe TRBD1 (5 bases). The length of the CDR3 is 17 residues. Per germline, CDR1 MNHEY and CDR2 SMNVEV (reference sequence). Trimming pared 4 bases from V and 8 bases from J, leaving 21 bases between. The CDR3 loop is CASSSLGGLLGHSPLHF. The DNA of the CDR3 is TGTGCCAGCAGTTCCCTCGGGGGGTTACTTGGACATTCACCCCTCCACTTT.

This rearrangement joins TRBV5-4 to TRBJ2-1; 7 bases are shared with TRBD2. The CDR3 has 15 amino acids. Germline V gives CDR1 SGHNT, CDR2 YYREEE (reference sequence). V gave up 4 bases and J gave up 0 bases; unmatched junction bases: 4. This chain's CDR3 is CASSLGLVSYNEQFF. For the CDR3, the DNA is TGTGCCAGCAGCCTCGGACTAGTCTCCTACAATGAGCAGTTCTTC.

The table lists this clone with a count of one. The chain uses TRBV5-6 and TRBJ1-2; TRBD1 aligns across 8 bases. The germline V gene has CDR1 SGHDT and CDR2 YYEEEE. The CDR3 length is 15 residues. V shed 0 bases and J 4 bases; nucleotides not matched to a gene: 5. CDR3 sequence (DNA): TGTGCCAGCAGCTTGGGGTTAACAGGGGGCTATGGCTACACCTTC. The encoded protein is CASSLGLTGGYGYTF.

The chain employs TRBV13 and TRBJ1-1, with unresolved D. Germline V gives CDR1 PRHDT, CDR2 FYEKMQ (reference sequence). V shed 2 bases and J shed 0 bases, with 10 bases lying between them. The CDR3 totals 15 residues. In nucleotides, the CDR3 is TGTGCCAGCAGCTTAAGTATGTACATGAACACTGAAGCTTTCTTT. Translation gives CASSLSMYMNTEAFF.

In DNA form, the CDR3 reads TGCGCCAGCGAGGACACTGGCGGTCAGCCCCAGCATTTT. It is translated as CASEDTGGQPQHF. The rearrangement joins TRBV10-2 to TRBJ1-5, with D possibly being TRBD1 (5 bases). The CDR3 is made up of 13 amino acids. The germline V gene has CDR1 WSHSY and CDR2 SAAADI. The V end was cut by 8 bases, the J end by 6 bases, with 14 bases between.

J is TRBJ2-1 and V is TRBV19, with D possibly being TRBD2 (6 bases). This CDR3 comprises 13 residues. Germline V lookup: CDR1 LNHDA, CDR2 SQIVND (reference sequence). V was shortened by 3 bases and J by 14 bases, with 17 bases between the two germline ends. CDR3 in DNA: TGTGCCAGTAGTATGGTAGAGGGCAGGGAGGAGTTCTTC. Translating it yields CASSMVEGREEFF.

J is TRBJ2-7 and V is TRBV28, with D tentatively TRBD2 (5 bases). Trimming cost V 6 bases and J 2 bases, with 14 bases left between them. CDR3 length equals 14 residues. Germline values: CDR1 MDHEN, CDR2 SYDVKM. CDR3 DNA sequence: TGTGCCAGCAGCCCCCCCCTCGGGGCCTACGAGCAGTACTTC. It yields the protein CASSPPLGAYEQYF.

V gene TRBV19 combines with J gene TRBJ2-3; 7 positions agree with TRBD1. Per germline, CDR1 LNHDA and CDR2 SQIVND (reference sequence). Unmatched junction bases numbered 4, after V lost 6 bases and J lost 4 bases. CDR3 length: 13 residues. CDR3: CASRGQGADTQYF. CDR3 sequence (DNA): TGTGCCAGTAGAGGGCAGGGGGCAGATACGCAGTATTTT.

The chain is built from TRBV5-1 and TRBJ2-7; D is unresolved. This CDR3 has 14 amino acids. The V and J ends lost 7 bases and 3 bases respectively, with 17 bases between them. Germline CDR1 and CDR2: SGHRS and YFSETQ. DNA of the CDR3: TGCGCCAGCGCCCCGGTTCCGTCACTCTACGAGCAGTACTTC. Its translation is CASAPVPSLYEQYF.

This chain uses TRBV19 with TRBJ2-7, with 10 bases matching TRBD1. V was clipped by 10 bases and J by 6 bases; unmatched bases: 9. Germline CDR1 LNHDA, CDR2 SQIVND (reference sequence). The CDR3 consists of 13 residues. This CDR3 reads CATQWDRGSEQYF. The CDR3 DNA reads TGTGCCACCCAATGGGACAGGGGATCCGAGCAGTACTTC.

The chain has TRBV7-9 and TRBJ1-6, with D maybe TRBD1 (6 bases). V gave up 3 bases and J gave up 14 bases, with 14 bases separating them. CDR3 length: 13 residues. CDR1 SEHNR and CDR2 FQNEAQ come from the germline V gene (reference sequence). Written as DNA, the CDR3 is TGTGCCAGCAGCTTCGGAACAGGGCTATCCCTCCACTTT. Residues: CASSFGTGLSLHF.

The chain is built from TRBV18 and TRBJ1-5; TRBD1 agrees at 8 bases. The germline CDR1 and CDR2 sequences are KGHSH and LQKENI. The CDR3 length is 14 residues. The V segment lost 5 bases and the J segment 5 bases; nucleotides outside the gene matches: 5. CDR3 amino acids: CASSMDREYQPQHF. As DNA, the CDR3 is TGTGCCAGCTCAATGGACAGGGAATATCAGCCCCAGCATTTT.

This chain uses TRBV6-5 with TRBJ1-6; D gene unclear. Germline assignment: CDR1 MNHEY and CDR2 SVGAGI. The V end lost 10 bases, the J end lost 3 bases, and 13 bases lay between the germline ends. The CDR3 has 14 amino acids. The CDR3 sequence is CATKIRDYNSPLHF. The DNA for the CDR3 is TGTGCCACCAAAATCCGGGACTATAATTCACCCCTCCACTTT.

The CDR3: CSVTTGPASPLHF. CDR3 bases: TGCAGCGTTACCACAGGGCCAGCTTCACCCCTCCACTTT. The V and J genes are TRBV29-1 and TRBJ1-6; a weak D match, TRBD1 (6 bases). This CDR3 is built from 13 residues. From germline, CDR1 is SQVTM and CDR2 ANQGSEA. V lost 5 bases and J lost 9, with 14 bases in between.

The table lists this clone with a few counts. In the same sample, other DNA sequences code for this CDR3. V is TRBV27 and J is TRBJ2-7, with 8 bases lining up with TRBD1. The CDR3 extends over 14 amino acids. V was clipped by 6 bases and J by 1 base; unmatched bases: 5. In germline, CDR1 is MNHEY, CDR2 SMNVEV (reference sequence). The CDR3 sequence: CASRPGTGSYEQYF. The CDR3 bases are TGTGCCAGCAGGCCCGGGACAGGATCCTACGAGCAGTACTTC.

V and J are TRBV19 and TRBJ2-2; TRBD2 matches 7 bases. This CDR3 has 15 amino acids. V dropped 5 bases and J dropped 0; count of bases not matched to a gene: 3. The germline CDR1 and CDR2 sequences are LNHDA and SQIVND (reference sequence). This CDR3 reads CASSGGGTNTGELFF. CDR3 in DNA: TGTGCCAGTAGTGGCGGGGGAACGAACACCGGGGAGCTGTTTTTT.

J is TRBJ1-1 and V is TRBV4-1, with 9 nucleotides matching TRBD1. V gave up 7 bases and J gave up 6 bases; unmatched junction bases: 18. Germline lookup yields CDR1 MGHRA and CDR2 YSYEKL. The CDR3 is made up of 17 amino acids. CDR3 sequence reads: CASKPGQGGIRESEAFF. As DNA, the CDR3 is TGCGCCAGCAAACCGGGACAGGGCGGAATTAGGGAATCTGAAGCTTTCTTT.

The chain links TRBV19 to TRBJ1-1; TRBD1 aligns across 8 bases. Germline CDR1 LNHDA, CDR2 SQIVND (reference sequence). V lost 5 bases and J lost 5; bases outside the gene matches: 4. This CDR3 contains 13 residues. This CDR3 is CASSSTGATEAFF. The DNA of the CDR3 is TGTGCCAGTAGTTCGACAGGGGCGACTGAAGCTTTCTTT. The full variable domain, rest sourced from reference TRBV19 and TRBJ1-1, is DGGITQSPKYLFRKEGQNVTLSCEQNLNHDAMYWYRQDPGQGLRLIYYSQIVNDFQKGDIAEGYSVSREKKESFPLTVTSAQKNPTAFYLCASSSTGATEAFFGQGTRLTVV.

The chain carries TRBV28 and TRBJ1-5; TRBD1 is a possible D gene (6 bases). The CDR3 extends over 14 amino acids. V dropped 5 bases and J dropped 4 bases, with 12 bases sitting between them. Germline V CDR1 and CDR2: MDHEN, SYDVKM. The CDR3 loop reads CASSRQVGNQPQHF. CDR3 nucleotides: TGTGCCAGCAGTCGACAGGTAGGAAATCAGCCCCAGCATTTT.

The CDR3 DNA reads as TGCGCCAGCAGCTCGGGGAGCGGTTGGGGTGAGCAGTTCTTC. Protein sequence: CASSSGSGWGEQFF. The chain recombines TRBV5-1 with TRBJ2-1; D perhaps matches TRBD2 (5 bases). The CDR3 extends over 14 amino acids. Germline CDR1 is SGHRS and CDR2 is YFSETQ. V lost 3 bases and J 9 bases, leaving 16 bases between the germline ends.